Listed below are T cell receptor beta chains from one sample, sequenced in a study of blood T cell repertoires in COVID-19. Repertoires were generated with immunoSEQ multiplex PCR, while TCRdb's copy carries only in-frame clones and drops some. This table holds 270,000 or so clones, roughly 84% found once. Sequenced sample: peripheral blood. Receptor source: a woman aged 18-35 years with acute or convalescent COVID-19. CDR3s include the opening cysteine and the closing phenylalanine or tryptophan. The D gene is left open where the match is weak. Clone size is given for some rows only: seen once, a few or many times, or a class if the clone is expanded.

J gene: TRBJ1-2
D gene: TRBD1
V gene: TRBV11-2
clone size: once
CDR3 protein: CASSLGTGGSYGYTF
CDR3 DNA: TGTGCCAGCAGCTTAGGGACAGGGGGCTCGTATGGCTACACCTTC

J gene: TRBJ2-7
D gene: TRBD2
V gene: TRBV5-5
clone size: -
CDR3 protein: CASSSRWGSGRFYEQYF
CDR3 DNA: TGTGCCAGCAGCTCGAGGTGGGGTAGCGGGAGATTCTACGAGCAGTACTTC

J gene: TRBJ2-1
D gene: TRBD2
V gene: TRBV6-2/TRBV6-3
clone size: -
CDR3 protein: CASSSLPGLAGEPQDNEQFF
CDR3 DNA: TGTGCCAGCAGTTCCCTCCCCGGACTAGCGGGAGAACCTCAGGACAATGAGCAGTTCTTC

J gene: TRBJ2-2
D gene: TRBD2
V gene: TRBV2
clone size: -
CDR3 protein: CASSEVGTSTGELFF
CDR3 DNA: TGTGCCAGCAGTGAAGTAGGGACTAGTACCGGGGAGCTGTTTTTT

J gene: TRBJ2-1
D gene: -
V gene: TRBV5-4
clone size: -
CDR3 protein: CASSLTTLAGIQYNEQFF
CDR3 DNA: TGTGCCAGCAGCTTGACGACCCTCGCAGGGATTCAGTACAATGAGCAGTTCTTC

J gene: TRBJ2-7
D gene: -
V gene: TRBV7-2
clone size: -
CDR3 protein: CASSFSLRSSYEQYF
CDR3 DNA: TGTGCCAGCAGCTTTTCCTTGAGGTCTAGCTACGAGCAGTACTTC

J gene: TRBJ2-3
D gene: TRBD2
V gene: TRBV4-3
clone size: few
CDR3 protein: CASSQGLARGGTDTQYF
CDR3 DNA: TGCGCCAGCAGCCAAGGGTTAGCTCGGGGGGGCACAGATACGCAGTATTTT

J gene: TRBJ2-5
D gene: TRBD1
V gene: TRBV2
clone size: -
CDR3 protein: CASSSPRDRAEETQYF
CDR3 DNA: TGTGCCAGCAGTTCCCCGAGGGACAGGGCGGAAGAGACCCAGTACTTC

J gene: TRBJ1-3
D gene: -
V gene: TRBV7-2
clone size: -
CDR3 protein: CASSLSTGFPGNTIYF
CDR3 DNA: TGTGCCAGCAGCTTATCCACAGGTTTTCCTGGAAACACCATATATTTT

J gene: TRBJ1-3
D gene: -
V gene: TRBV7-6
clone size: -
CDR3 protein: CASTPLDRLPNAQNTIYF
CDR3 DNA: TGTGCCAGCACCCCCCTAGACCGTTTACCGAATGCACAAAACACCATATATTTT

J gene: TRBJ2-1
D gene: TRBD2
V gene: TRBV11-2
clone size: few
CDR3 protein: CASSLTREGPLWLPFF
CDR3 DNA: TGTGCCAGCAGCCTGACGCGGGAGGGCCCCTTGTGGTTGCCGTTCTTC

J gene: TRBJ2-7
D gene: TRBD2
V gene: TRBV3-1/TRBV3-2
clone size: many
CDR3 protein: CASSWALSAGVREQYF
CDR3 DNA: TGTGCCAGCAGCTGGGCACTATCAGCGGGAGTACGGGAGCAGTACTTC

J gene: TRBJ2-5
D gene: TRBD1
V gene: TRBV29-1
clone size: -
CDR3 protein: CSVGDRPGETQYF
CDR3 DNA: TGCAGCGTGGGGGACAGGCCCGGGGAGACCCAGTACTTC

J gene: TRBJ2-1
D gene: TRBD1
V gene: TRBV4-1
clone size: -
CDR3 protein: CASSQDGGSGTGGNEQFF
CDR3 DNA: TGCGCCAGCAGCCAAGATGGGGGATCCGGGACAGGGGGCAATGAGCAGTTCTTC

J gene: TRBJ2-1
D gene: TRBD2
V gene: TRBV14
clone size: once
CDR3 protein: CASSIRAGGNNEQFF
CDR3 DNA: TGTGCCAGCAGCATCCGAGCGGGAGGGAACAATGAGCAGTTCTTC

J gene: TRBJ1-3
D gene: -
V gene: TRBV28
clone size: -
CDR3 protein: CASLFIDTIYF
CDR3 DNA: TGTGCCAGCCTCTTCATAGACACCATATATTTT

J gene: TRBJ2-7
D gene: TRBD1
V gene: TRBV6-5
clone size: -
CDR3 protein: CASSNHGQAYEQYF
CDR3 DNA: TGTGCCAGCAGTAATCACGGACAGGCCTACGAGCAGTACTTC

J gene: TRBJ2-1
D gene: -
V gene: TRBV27
clone size: -
CDR3 protein: CATTSAGIIDEQFF
CDR3 DNA: TGTGCCACCACCTCGGCAGGCATTATCGATGAGCAGTTCTTC

J gene: TRBJ1-2
D gene: TRBD1
V gene: TRBV7-8
clone size: -
CDR3 protein: CASSLATGGDYGYTF
CDR3 DNA: TGTGCCAGCAGCTTAGCGACAGGGGGAGACTATGGCTACACCTTC

J gene: TRBJ2-1
D gene: TRBD2
V gene: TRBV7-9
clone size: once
CDR3 protein: CASSLGTSGNPPIEQFF
CDR3 DNA: TGTGCCAGCAGCTTAGGGACTAGCGGGAATCCCCCTATTGAGCAGTTCTTC

J gene: TRBJ2-7
D gene: -
V gene: TRBV11-2
clone size: few
CDR3 protein: CASSYAVSSEQYF
CDR3 DNA: TGTGCCAGCAGCTACGCAGTTTCCTCCGAGCAGTACTTC

J gene: TRBJ1-1
D gene: -
V gene: TRBV5-7
clone size: -
CDR3 protein: CASSNQGTMNTEAFF
CDR3 DNA: TGTGCCAGCAGTAACCAGGGCACCATGAACACTGAAGCTTTCTTT

J gene: TRBJ1-2
D gene: -
V gene: TRBV13
clone size: -
CDR3 protein: CASSPRGQLGYGYTF
CDR3 DNA: TGTGCCAGCAGCCCACGGGGACAACTAGGTTATGGCTACACCTTC

J gene: TRBJ2-3
D gene: -
V gene: TRBV6-2/TRBV6-3
clone size: -
CDR3 protein: CASSGEYTGTDTQYF
CDR3 DNA: TGTGCCAGCAGTGGCGAGTATACGGGGACAGATACGCAGTATTTT

J gene: TRBJ2-2
D gene: -
V gene: TRBV19
clone size: -
CDR3 protein: CAGRQEGTGELFF
CDR3 DNA: TGTGCCGGTCGACAGGAAGGGACCGGGGAGCTGTTTTTT

J gene: TRBJ2-7
D gene: -
V gene: TRBV18
clone size: -
CDR3 protein: CASSPPTSIHPYEQYF
CDR3 DNA: TGTGCCAGCTCACCTCCGACTAGTATACACCCCTACGAGCAGTACTTC

J gene: TRBJ2-5
D gene: TRBD2
V gene: TRBV18
clone size: -
CDR3 protein: CASSPGGETQYF
CDR3 DNA: TGTGCCAGCTCACCCGGGGGGGAGACCCAGTACTTC

J gene: TRBJ2-7
D gene: TRBD2
V gene: TRBV11-3
clone size: -
CDR3 protein: CASSPTSGSYEQYF
CDR3 DNA: TGTGCCAGCAGCCCCACTAGCGGGTCCTACGAGCAGTACTTC

J gene: TRBJ2-3
D gene: -
V gene: TRBV21-1
clone size: once
CDR3 protein: CASSKEASGASTDTQYF
CDR3 DNA: TGTGCCAGCAGCAAAGAGGCTAGCGGAGCTAGCACAGATACGCAGTATTTT

J gene: TRBJ2-1
D gene: -
V gene: TRBV2
clone size: few
CDR3 protein: CASSELEAVNEQFF
CDR3 DNA: TGTGCCAGCAGTGAATTGGAAGCGGTCAATGAGCAGTTCTTC

J gene: TRBJ1-5
D gene: TRBD1
V gene: TRBV6-6
clone size: -
CDR3 protein: CASSPGQGGGSLMLGSNQPQHF
CDR3 DNA: TGTGCCAGCAGTCCTGGACAGGGGGGGGGTAGCCTTATGTTGGGAAGCAATCAGCCCCAGCATTTT

J gene: TRBJ1-6
D gene: -
V gene: TRBV25-1
clone size: -
CDR3 protein: CASSGGAGYNSPLHF
CDR3 DNA: TGTGCCAGCAGTGGTGGGGCCGGCTATAATTCACCCCTCCACTTT

J gene: TRBJ2-1
D gene: TRBD1
V gene: TRBV10-1
clone size: -
CDR3 protein: CASSAGTANNEQFF
CDR3 DNA: TGCGCCAGCAGTGCTGGGACAGCCAACAATGAGCAGTTCTTC

J gene: TRBJ2-6
D gene: -
V gene: TRBV28
clone size: -
CDR3 protein: CASSLGGPLSGANVLTF
CDR3 DNA: TGTGCCAGCAGTTTAGGAGGGCCCCTCTCTGGGGCCAACGTCCTGACTTTC

J gene: TRBJ1-4
D gene: -
V gene: TRBV28
clone size: -
CDR3 protein: CASSLRGNNEKLFF
CDR3 DNA: TGTGCCAGCAGTTTAAGGGGGAACAATGAAAAACTGTTTTTT

J gene: TRBJ1-6
D gene: TRBD1
V gene: TRBV20-1
clone size: -
CDR3 protein: CSASSTGSYNSPLHF
CDR3 DNA: TGCAGTGCTAGTTCGACAGGGAGCTATAATTCACCCCTCCACTTT

J gene: TRBJ2-1
D gene: -
V gene: TRBV19
clone size: -
CDR3 protein: CASSPASGNSYNEQFF
CDR3 DNA: TGTGCCAGTAGTCCCGCCAGCGGAAACTCCTACAATGAGCAGTTCTTC

J gene: TRBJ1-2
D gene: TRBD1
V gene: TRBV28
clone size: -
CDR3 protein: CASSLGGQGYYGYTF
CDR3 DNA: TGTGCCAGCAGTTTAGGTGGACAGGGTTACTATGGCTACACCTTC

J gene: TRBJ2-3
D gene: TRBD2
V gene: TRBV27
clone size: -
CDR3 protein: CASSPDTGGFTDTQYF
CDR3 DNA: TGTGCCAGCAGTCCCGACACGGGAGGCTTCACAGATACGCAGTATTTT

J gene: TRBJ2-1
D gene: -
V gene: TRBV29-1
clone size: -
CDR3 protein: CSARQGGYNEQFF
CDR3 DNA: TGCAGCGCTCGGCAGGGGGGTTACAATGAGCAGTTCTTC

J gene: TRBJ2-7
D gene: TRBD2
V gene: TRBV3-1/TRBV3-2
clone size: -
CDR3 protein: CASSHWTSPSYEQYF
CDR3 DNA: TGTGCCAGCAGCCACTGGACTAGCCCTTCCTACGAGCAGTACTTC

J gene: TRBJ2-4
D gene: -
V gene: TRBV11-2
clone size: once
CDR3 protein: CASSELAKNIQYF
CDR3 DNA: TGTGCCAGCAGCGAGTTGGCCAAAAACATTCAGTACTTC

J gene: TRBJ1-2
D gene: -
V gene: TRBV30
clone size: -
CDR3 protein: CAWMSYGESYGYTF
CDR3 DNA: TGTGCCTGGATGAGTTACGGGGAGAGCTATGGCTACACCTTC

J gene: TRBJ2-7
D gene: -
V gene: TRBV6-5
clone size: -
CDR3 protein: CASSPRPGLLGEQYF
CDR3 DNA: TGTGCCAGCAGTCCCCGGCCAGGGCTTCTCGGGGAGCAGTACTTC

J gene: TRBJ2-7
D gene: -
V gene: TRBV18
clone size: -
CDR3 protein: CASSHGGDREQYF
CDR3 DNA: TGTGCCAGCTCCCACGGGGGAGATCGCGAGCAGTACTTC

J gene: TRBJ1-1
D gene: -
V gene: TRBV9
clone size: -
CDR3 protein: CASSQTGTLEAFF
CDR3 DNA: TGTGCCAGCAGCCAAACGGGGACACTTGAAGCTTTCTTT

J gene: TRBJ2-5
D gene: -
V gene: TRBV12-3/TRBV12-4
clone size: -
CDR3 protein: CASRGIGGPQYF
CDR3 DNA: TGTGCCAGCAGGGGTATTGGGGGCCCCCAGTACTTC

J gene: TRBJ2-7
D gene: -
V gene: TRBV20-1
clone size: few
CDR3 protein: CSAGDAYEQYF
CDR3 DNA: TGCAGTGCTGGAGACGCCTACGAGCAGTACTTC

J gene: TRBJ1-1
D gene: -
V gene: TRBV29-1
clone size: -
CDR3 protein: CSVEEGNTEAFF
CDR3 DNA: TGCAGCGTTGAGGAGGGGAACACTGAAGCTTTCTTT

J gene: TRBJ2-1
D gene: TRBD2
V gene: TRBV19
clone size: -
CDR3 protein: CASSMAGGDNEQFF
CDR3 DNA: TGTGCCAGTAGTATGGCGGGAGGGGACAATGAGCAGTTCTTC

J gene: TRBJ2-7
D gene: -
V gene: TRBV2
clone size: -
CDR3 protein: CASRALIYEQYF
CDR3 DNA: TGTGCCAGCAGGGCTCTTATCTACGAGCAGTACTTC